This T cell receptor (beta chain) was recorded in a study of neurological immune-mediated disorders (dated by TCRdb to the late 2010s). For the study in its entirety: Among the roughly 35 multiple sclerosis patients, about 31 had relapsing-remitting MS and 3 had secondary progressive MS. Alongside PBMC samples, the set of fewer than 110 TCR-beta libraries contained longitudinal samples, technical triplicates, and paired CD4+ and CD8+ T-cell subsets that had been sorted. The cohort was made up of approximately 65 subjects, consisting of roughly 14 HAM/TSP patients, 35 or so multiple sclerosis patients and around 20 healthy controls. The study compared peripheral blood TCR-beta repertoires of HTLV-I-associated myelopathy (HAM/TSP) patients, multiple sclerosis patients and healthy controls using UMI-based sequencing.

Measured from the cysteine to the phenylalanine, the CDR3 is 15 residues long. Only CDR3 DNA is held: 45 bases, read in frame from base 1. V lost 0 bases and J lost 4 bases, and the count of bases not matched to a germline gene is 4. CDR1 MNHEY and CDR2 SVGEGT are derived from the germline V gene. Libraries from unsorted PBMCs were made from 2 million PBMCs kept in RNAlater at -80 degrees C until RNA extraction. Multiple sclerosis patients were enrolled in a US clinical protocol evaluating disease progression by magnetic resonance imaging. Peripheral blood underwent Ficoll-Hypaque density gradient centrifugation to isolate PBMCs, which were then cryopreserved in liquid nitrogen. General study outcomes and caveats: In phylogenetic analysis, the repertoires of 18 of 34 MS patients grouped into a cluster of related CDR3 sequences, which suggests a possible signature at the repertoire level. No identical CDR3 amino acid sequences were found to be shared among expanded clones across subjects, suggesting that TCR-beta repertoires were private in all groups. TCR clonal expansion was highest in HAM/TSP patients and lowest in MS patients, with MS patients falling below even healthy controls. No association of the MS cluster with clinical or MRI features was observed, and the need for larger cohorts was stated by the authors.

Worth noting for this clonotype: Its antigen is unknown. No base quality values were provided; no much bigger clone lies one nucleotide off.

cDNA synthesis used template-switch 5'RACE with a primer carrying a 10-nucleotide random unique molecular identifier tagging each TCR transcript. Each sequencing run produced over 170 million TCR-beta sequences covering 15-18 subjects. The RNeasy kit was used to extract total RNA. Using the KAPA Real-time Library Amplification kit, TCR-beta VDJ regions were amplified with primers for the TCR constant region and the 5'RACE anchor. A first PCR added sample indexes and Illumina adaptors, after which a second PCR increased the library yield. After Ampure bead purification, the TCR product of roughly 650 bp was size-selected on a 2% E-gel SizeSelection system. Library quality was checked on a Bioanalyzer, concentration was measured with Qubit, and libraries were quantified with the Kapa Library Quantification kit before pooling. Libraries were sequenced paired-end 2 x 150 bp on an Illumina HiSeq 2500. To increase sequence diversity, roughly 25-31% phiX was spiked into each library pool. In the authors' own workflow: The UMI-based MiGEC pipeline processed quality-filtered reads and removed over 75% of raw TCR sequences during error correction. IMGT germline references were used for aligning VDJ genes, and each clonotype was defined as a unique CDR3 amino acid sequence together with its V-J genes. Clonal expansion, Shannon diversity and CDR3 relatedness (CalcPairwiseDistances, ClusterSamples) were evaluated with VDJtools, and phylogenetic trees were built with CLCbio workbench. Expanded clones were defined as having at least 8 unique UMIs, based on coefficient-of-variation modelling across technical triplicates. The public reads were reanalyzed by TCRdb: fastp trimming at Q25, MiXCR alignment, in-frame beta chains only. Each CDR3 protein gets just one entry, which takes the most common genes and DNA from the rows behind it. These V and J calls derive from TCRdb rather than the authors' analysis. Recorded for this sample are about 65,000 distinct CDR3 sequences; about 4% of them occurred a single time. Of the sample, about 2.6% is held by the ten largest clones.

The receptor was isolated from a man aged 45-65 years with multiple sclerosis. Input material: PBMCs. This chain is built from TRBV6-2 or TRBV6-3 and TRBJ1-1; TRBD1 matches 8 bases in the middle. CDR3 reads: CASSYSWQGATEAFF. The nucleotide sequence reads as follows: TGTGCCAGCAGTTACTCGTGGCAGGGGGCCACTGAAGCTTTCTTT.